This TCR beta chain was captured by sequencing in a study of T cell repertoires in cytomegalovirus infection. The overall study: A matching HLA type, together with CMV infection, was signaled by public TCR beta signatures. Whole-study findings and limits: HLA-C-restricted CMV clonotypes gave the most frequent clonotype in two of eight donors. Cumulative public TCR beta family frequency identified CMV carriers with the relevant HLA.

The length of the CDR3 is 15 residues. Germline V CDR1 and CDR2: LNHDA, SQIVND (reference sequence). V dropped 6 bases and J dropped 0 bases, with 9 bases sitting between them. TCRdb re-called the reads with MiXCR, one entry per CDR3 protein. Of about 830,000 distinct CDR3 sequences listed, about 33% are singletons. This clonotype was detected a few times. Its antigen is as yet unknown. The receptor was isolated from a human donor in good health (CMV status not recorded). Some clones in this sample may be carry-over from other donors' samples. The sample in question was cultured CD8+ T cells from PBMCs, obtained from culture after CMV antigen stimulation. V and J are TRBV19 and TRBJ1-6; TRBD1 might be the D (5 bases). The chain's CDR3 is CASSTGTSYNSPLHF. CDR3 bases: TGTGCCAGTAGCACCGGGACCTCCTATAATTCACCCCTCCACTTT.